The rows below give T cell receptor beta chains drawn from one sample of a study of OX40 agonist ivuxolimab in advanced cancers. The data were produced by immunoSEQ multiplex PCR, yet TCRdb's version contains in-frame clones alone and is incomplete. The sample consists of 23,000 or so clones, approximately 84% of them appearing once. The material was CD4+ or CD8+ T cells sorted from blood, obtained in a trial of the OX40 agonist ivuxolimab. The origin of the receptors is an adult with an advanced solid tumor such as melanoma, head and neck, liver or kidney cancer. The CDR3 runs from the conserved cysteine through the conserved F or W. D genes are given only for firm matches. Rows may omit the clone size; those that give it use once, few, many or a size class.

clone_size	j_call	v_call	d_call	cdr3_aa	cdr3_nt
-	TRBJ1-1	TRBV30	-	CAWSDLTELNTEAFF	TGTGCCTGGAGTGATCTGACAGAACTCAACACTGAAGCTTTCTTT
-	TRBJ2-7	TRBV6-5	TRBD1	CASSRRQGKDYEQYF	TGTGCCAGCAGCCGCCGACAGGGGAAGGACTACGAGCAGTACTTC
-	TRBJ2-7	TRBV7-6	-	CASRGRGKDEQYF	TGTGCCAGCAGGGGGCGGGGAAAGGACGAGCAGTACTTC
-	TRBJ1-1	TRBV6-6	-	CASSYMENTEAFF	TGTGCCAGCAGTTATATGGAGAACACTGAAGCTTTCTTT
-	TRBJ2-1	TRBV30	-	CAWDGYNEQFF	TGTGCCTGGGACGGATACAATGAGCAGTTCTTC
-	TRBJ1-1	TRBV2	TRBD1	CASSLHRGADTEAFF	TGTGCCAGCAGTTTACACAGGGGGGCGGACACTGAAGCTTTCTTT
-	TRBJ1-4	TRBV30	-	CAWSVRVFEKLFF	TGTGCCTGGAGTGTACGGGTTTTCGAAAAACTGTTTTTT
-	TRBJ2-7	TRBV28	-	CASTPSQGHYEQYF	TGTGCCAGCACCCCTTCACAGGGCCACTACGAGCAGTACTTC
-	TRBJ2-7	TRBV27	TRBD1	CASSLSGQGLYEQYF	TGTGCCAGCAGTTTATCGGGACAGGGCCTCTACGAGCAGTACTTC
many	TRBJ2-5	TRBV4-2	-	CASSQTLGGGHRLETQYF	TGTGCCAGCAGCCAGACCCTAGGGGGGGGGCACCGGTTAGAGACCCAGTACTTC
-	TRBJ2-4	TRBV6-5	-	CASSRGPSGIQYF	TGTGCCAGCAGTAGGGGCCCTTCGGGGATTCAGTACTTC
-	TRBJ2-7	TRBV19	TRBD1	CASSSTGQAYEQYF	TGTGCCAGTAGTTCAACGGGACAGGCCTACGAGCAGTACTTC
-	TRBJ2-1	TRBV18	-	CASSPPPDGASSYNEQFF	TGTGCCAGCTCACCACCACCCGACGGGGCTAGCTCCTACAATGAGCAGTTCTTC
-	TRBJ2-1	TRBV7-8	-	CASSLEVSNEQFF	TGTGCCAGCAGCTTAGAGGTGAGCAATGAGCAGTTCTTC
-	TRBJ2-5	TRBV9	TRBD2	CASSLAGMGETQYF	TGTGCCAGCAGTCTAGCGGGGATGGGGGAGACCCAGTACTTC
-	TRBJ2-1	TRBV7-3	TRBD2	CASSNKRSSGEDEQFF	TGTGCCAGCAGCAATAAACGGTCTAGCGGGGAGGATGAGCAGTTCTTC
-	TRBJ2-7	TRBV6-5	TRBD2	CASSYSSGDYEQYF	TGTGCCAGCAGTTATAGTAGCGGGGATTACGAGCAGTACTTC
-	TRBJ2-1	TRBV28	-	CASSLEGAVDEQFF	TGTGCCAGCAGTTTGGAGGGGGCGGTCGATGAGCAGTTCTTC
-	TRBJ2-1	TRBV5-1	-	CASSLAWDNEQFF	TGCGCCAGCAGCTTGGCCTGGGACAATGAGCAGTTCTTC
once	TRBJ2-5	TRBV9	-	CASSVIARGAETQYF	TGTGCCAGCAGCGTGATAGCGAGAGGGGCAGAGACCCAGTACTTC
-	TRBJ2-7	TRBV7-8	TRBD1	CASSLGPTGRTYEQYF	TGTGCCAGCAGCTTAGGGCCGACAGGGAGAACCTACGAGCAGTACTTC
-	TRBJ2-3	TRBV9	TRBD2	CASSVMSGGGTDTQYF	TGTGCCAGCAGCGTAATGAGCGGGGGTGGCACAGATACGCAGTATTTT
-	TRBJ2-7	TRBV28	-	CASSPGYEQYF	TGTGCCAGCAGTCCGGGGTACGAGCAGTACTTC
-	TRBJ2-7	TRBV6-5	TRBD1	CASSYGAGGDEQYF	TGTGCCAGCAGTTACGGGGCAGGGGGCGACGAGCAGTACTTC
-	TRBJ2-1	TRBV13	TRBD2	CASSPGRGNEQFF	TGTGCCAGCAGCCCGGGGCGGGGGAATGAGCAGTTCTTC
-	TRBJ1-5	TRBV9	-	CASSVGLGQPQHF	TGTGCCAGCAGCGTAGGCCTCGGTCAGCCCCAGCATTTT
-	TRBJ1-1	TRBV19	-	CASSSRGQGLYAEAFF	TGTGCCAGTAGCTCCCGTGGGCAGGGCCTCTACGCGGAAGCTTTCTTT
-	TRBJ2-1	TRBV13	-	CASSQLAEYNEQFF	TGTGCCAGCAGCCAACTAGCAGAATACAATGAGCAGTTCTTC
few	TRBJ1-2	TRBV11-2	TRBD1	CASSLDRRTGDGYTF	TGTGCCAGCAGCTTAGATCGAAGGACAGGCGATGGCTACACCTTC
-	TRBJ1-2	TRBV29-1	TRBD1	CSVETGQNYGYTF	TGCAGCGTTGAAACGGGACAGAACTATGGCTACACCTTC
-	TRBJ2-7	TRBV6-5	TRBD2	CASSYSVGGRSYEQYF	TGTGCCAGCAGTTACTCGGTCGGGGGGAGGTCCTACGAGCAGTACTTC